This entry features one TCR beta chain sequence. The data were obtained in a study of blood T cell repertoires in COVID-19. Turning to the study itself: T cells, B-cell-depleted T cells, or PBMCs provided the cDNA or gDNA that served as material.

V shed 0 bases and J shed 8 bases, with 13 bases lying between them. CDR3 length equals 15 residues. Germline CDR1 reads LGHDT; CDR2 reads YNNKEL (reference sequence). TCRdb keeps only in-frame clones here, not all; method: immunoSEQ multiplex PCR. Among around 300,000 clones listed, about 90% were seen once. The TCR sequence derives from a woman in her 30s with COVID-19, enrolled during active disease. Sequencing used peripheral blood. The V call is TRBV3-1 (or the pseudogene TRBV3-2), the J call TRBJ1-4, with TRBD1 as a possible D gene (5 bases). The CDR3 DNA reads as TGTGCCAGCAGCCAAGATTCCGGGGGATCAGAAAAACTGTTTTTT. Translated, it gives CASSQDSGGSEKLFF.